This is a list of T cell receptor beta chains from one sample in a study of graft-versus-host responses after intestinal transplantation. Clones were read by immunoSEQ multiplex PCR, and TCRdb kept only the in-frame ones, dropping some. The sample includes some 2,200 clones, roughly 29% seen only once; the top ten take approximately 5.5%. Sample: alloreactive CD8+ T cells from a mixed lymphocyte reaction culture, taken before transplantation. The receptors here all came from a human patient who was an organ donor for intestinal transplantation. CDR3s include the opening cysteine and the closing phenylalanine or tryptophan. The D gene is left open where the match is weak. Clone sizes are given selectively: once, few, many, or a class where the clone is expanded.

len: 15; abundance: .; d_gene: .; v_gene: TRBV5-5; j_gene: TRBJ2-4; CDR3aa: CASSFGGSGKNIQYF; CDR3nt: TGTGCCAGCAGCTTCGGGGGTTCCGGAAAAAACATTCAGTACTTC
len: 19; abundance: few; d_gene: TRBD2; v_gene: TRBV5-1; j_gene: TRBJ2-6; CDR3aa: CASSLFLAGGLTGANVLTF; CDR3nt: TGCGCCAGCAGCTTGTTCCTAGCGGGGGGGTTAACTGGGGCCAACGTCCTGACTTTC
len: 16; abundance: .; d_gene: TRBD1; v_gene: TRBV4-1; j_gene: TRBJ1-2; CDR3aa: CASSHLGTAPGYGYTF; CDR3nt: TGCGCCAGCAGCCACCTAGGGACAGCCCCTGGGTATGGCTACACCTTC
len: 14; abundance: .; d_gene: TRBD1; v_gene: TRBV27; j_gene: TRBJ1-6; CDR3aa: CASSSQGKNSPLHF; CDR3nt: TGTGCCAGCAGCTCACAGGGGAAGAATTCACCCCTCCACTTT
len: 15; abundance: few; d_gene: .; v_gene: TRBV7-9; j_gene: TRBJ2-3; CDR3aa: CASSPEGSSTDTQYF; CDR3nt: TGTGCCAGCAGCCCTGAGGGTTCTAGCACAGATACGCAGTATTTT
len: 14; abundance: .; d_gene: TRBD1; v_gene: TRBV2; j_gene: TRBJ1-6; CDR3aa: CATGQVETHSPLHF; CDR3nt: TGTGCCACCGGACAGGTCGAGACCCATTCACCCCTCCACTTT
len: 14; abundance: .; d_gene: TRBD1; v_gene: TRBV4-2; j_gene: TRBJ2-5; CDR3aa: CASSLPGQGETQYF; CDR3nt: TGTGCCAGCAGCCTCCCGGGACAGGGGGAGACCCAGTACTTC
len: 14; abundance: .; d_gene: .; v_gene: TRBV5-1; j_gene: TRBJ2-1; CDR3aa: CASRPRGAYNEQFF; CDR3nt: TGCGCCAGCAGGCCCAGGGGCGCTTACAATGAGCAGTTCTTC
len: 14; abundance: few; d_gene: .; v_gene: TRBV5-4; j_gene: TRBJ2-5; CDR3aa: CASRSPGGRETQYF; CDR3nt: TGTGCCAGCAGGTCTCCAGGGGGGCGAGAGACCCAGTACTTC
len: 14; abundance: .; d_gene: TRBD1; v_gene: TRBV7-9; j_gene: TRBJ2-7; CDR3aa: CASSLQRQGYEQYF; CDR3nt: TGTGCCAGCAGCTTACAGAGACAGGGCTACGAGCAGTACTTC
len: 13; abundance: .; d_gene: .; v_gene: TRBV4-2; j_gene: TRBJ2-7; CDR3aa: CASSQDRIYEQYF; CDR3nt: TGTGCCAGCAGCCAAGACAGGATCTACGAGCAGTACTTC
len: 14; abundance: .; d_gene: .; v_gene: TRBV4-1; j_gene: TRBJ2-1; CDR3aa: CASSQSAVYNEQFF; CDR3nt: TGCGCCAGCAGCCAATCCGCGGTCTACAATGAGCAGTTCTTC
len: 15; abundance: .; d_gene: .; v_gene: TRBV7-2; j_gene: TRBJ2-5; CDR3aa: CASSLVWGHTETQYF; CDR3nt: TGTGCCAGCAGCTTAGTTTGGGGACACACAGAGACCCAGTACTTC
len: 14; abundance: large; d_gene: TRBD1; v_gene: TRBV30; j_gene: TRBJ1-1; CDR3aa: CAWSVGTGATEAFF; CDR3nt: TGTGCCTGGAGTGTAGGGACAGGGGCCACTGAAGCTTTCTTT
len: 16; abundance: .; d_gene: .; v_gene: TRBV7-9; j_gene: TRBJ2-5; CDR3aa: CASSRYIAQNQETQYF; CDR3nt: TGTGCCAGCAGCCGATATATAGCGCAGAACCAAGAGACCCAGTACTTC
len: 14; abundance: .; d_gene: TRBD2; v_gene: TRBV7-3; j_gene: TRBJ2-7; CDR3aa: CASSLTGGGYEQYF; CDR3nt: TGTGCCAGCAGCTTAACGGGCGGGGGATACGAGCAGTACTTC
len: 13; abundance: few; d_gene: .; v_gene: TRBV11-3; j_gene: TRBJ2-2; CDR3aa: CASSFMNTGELFF; CDR3nt: TGTGCCAGCAGCTTCATGAACACCGGGGAGCTGTTTTTT
len: 10; abundance: few; d_gene: .; v_gene: TRBV29-1; j_gene: TRBJ1-2; CDR3aa: CSVPGYGYTF; CDR3nt: TGCAGCGTTCCAGGGTATGGCTACACCTTC
len: 13; abundance: .; d_gene: .; v_gene: TRBV11-2; j_gene: TRBJ1-2; CDR3aa: CASSLGPNYGYTF; CDR3nt: TGTGCCAGCAGCTTAGGGCCCAACTATGGCTACACCTTC
len: 15; abundance: few; d_gene: TRBD1; v_gene: TRBV27; j_gene: TRBJ2-7; CDR3aa: CASSLVGTGLHEQYF; CDR3nt: TGTGCCAGCAGTTTAGTGGGGACAGGGCTCCACGAGCAGTACTTC
len: 15; abundance: medium-sized; d_gene: TRBD2; v_gene: TRBV4-1; j_gene: TRBJ2-7; CDR3aa: CASSQDKAGGYEQYF; CDR3nt: TGCGCCAGCAGCCAAGATAAAGCGGGGGGGTACGAGCAGTACTTC
len: 13; abundance: .; d_gene: TRBD1; v_gene: TRBV4-2; j_gene: TRBJ2-2; CDR3aa: CASSQGQGGELFF; CDR3nt: TGTGCCAGCAGCCAAGGACAGGGCGGGGAGCTGTTTTTT
len: 13; abundance: large; d_gene: .; v_gene: TRBV7-3; j_gene: TRBJ2-1; CDR3aa: CASSLGLANEQFF; CDR3nt: TGTGCCAGCAGCTTAGGTCTAGCGAATGAGCAGTTCTTC
len: 17; abundance: .; d_gene: .; v_gene: TRBV7-9; j_gene: TRBJ2-3; CDR3aa: CASSQRGWGGKTDTQYF; CDR3nt: TGTGCCAGCAGCCAGAGGGGATGGGGCGGGAAGACAGATACGCAGTATTTT
len: 16; abundance: .; d_gene: TRBD1; v_gene: TRBV7-9; j_gene: TRBJ1-5; CDR3aa: CASSLGTGRINQPQHF; CDR3nt: TGTGCCAGCAGCTTAGGGACAGGGAGAATCAATCAGCCCCAGCATTTT
len: 15; abundance: few; d_gene: .; v_gene: TRBV15; j_gene: TRBJ2-5; CDR3aa: CATSRARLVEETQYF; CDR3nt: TGTGCCACCAGCAGAGCCCGACTAGTCGAGGAGACCCAGTACTTC
len: 14; abundance: few; d_gene: TRBD2; v_gene: TRBV7-2; j_gene: TRBJ2-7; CDR3aa: CASRGTSGGLSEYF; CDR3nt: TGTGCCAGCAGGGGGACTAGCGGGGGGCTCTCGGAGTACTTC
len: 13; abundance: few; d_gene: .; v_gene: TRBV30; j_gene: TRBJ1-2; CDR3aa: CAWRSTDNYGYTF; CDR3nt: TGTGCCTGGAGATCGACAGATAACTATGGCTACACCTTC
len: 15; abundance: medium-sized; d_gene: TRBD1; v_gene: TRBV7-9; j_gene: TRBJ1-4; CDR3aa: CASSYEDRLNEKLFF; CDR3nt: TGTGCCAGCAGTTATGAGGACAGGTTGAATGAAAAACTGTTTTTT
len: 16; abundance: few; d_gene: TRBD2; v_gene: TRBV19; j_gene: TRBJ2-7; CDR3aa: CASSIDRAGDGYEQYF; CDR3nt: TGTGCCAGTAGTATAGATCGTGCGGGGGACGGTTACGAGCAGTACTTC
len: 14; abundance: .; d_gene: .; v_gene: TRBV5-4; j_gene: TRBJ1-5; CDR3aa: CASSQAIGNQPQHF; CDR3nt: TGTGCCAGCAGCCAAGCCATCGGGAATCAGCCCCAGCATTTT
len: 19; abundance: .; d_gene: TRBD2; v_gene: TRBV7-2; j_gene: TRBJ2-2; CDR3aa: CASSLYRAGVTLNTGELFF; CDR3nt: TGTGCCAGCAGCTTATACCGAGCGGGGGTTACCCTTAACACCGGGGAGCTGTTTTTT
len: 15; abundance: medium-sized; d_gene: TRBD2; v_gene: TRBV9; j_gene: TRBJ2-3; CDR3aa: CASSVAGGLGDTQYF; CDR3nt: TGTGCCAGCAGCGTAGCGGGGGGGCTGGGAGATACGCAGTATTTT
len: 15; abundance: .; d_gene: TRBD2; v_gene: TRBV27; j_gene: TRBJ2-7; CDR3aa: CASSSSAGMPYEQYF; CDR3nt: TGTGCCAGCAGTTCCTCAGCGGGGATGCCCTACGAGCAGTACTTC
len: 12; abundance: .; d_gene: .; v_gene: TRBV18; j_gene: TRBJ1-2; CDR3aa: CASSLLRVGYTF; CDR3nt: TGTGCCAGCTCACTTCTCAGGGTTGGCTACACCTTC
len: 13; abundance: .; d_gene: .; v_gene: TRBV5-4; j_gene: TRBJ2-3; CDR3aa: CASNDIVADTQYF; CDR3nt: TGTGCCAGCAACGACATAGTAGCAGATACGCAGTATTTT
len: 19; abundance: .; d_gene: TRBD1; v_gene: TRBV4-1; j_gene: TRBJ2-4; CDR3aa: CASSQVRTGGQLAKNIQYF; CDR3nt: TGCGCCAGCAGCCAAGTACGAACAGGGGGCCAACTAGCCAAAAACATTCAGTACTTC